This T cell receptor (beta chain) derives from a study of T-cell reconstitution after alpha-beta-depleted transplantation in children. Whole-study findings and limits: Several hundred rapidly expanded clones from non-depleted graft cells reportedly supplied alpha-beta T cells about two months post-transplant. When one year had passed after transplant, most T-cell counts and diversity came from newly produced T cells.

In its sample, this clonotype was seen many times. No antigen is known for it. Trimming cost V 6 bases and J 3 bases, with 5 bases left between them. The CDR3 extends over 10 amino acids. Germline V gene data show CDR1 as SQVTM and CDR2 as ANQGSEA. Preparing the TCRbeta library involved the use of unique molecular identifiers. TCRdb redid the calling of the PCR reads with MiXCR, one entry per CDR3 protein. The table shows a few hundred thousand distinct CDR3 sequences, with 11% occurring only once. The receptor's source is a male patient between 2 and 10 years old who had a stem cell transplant for chronic granulomatous disease, so the T cells may come from the graft donor. The sample in question was peripheral blood, obtained 180 days after TCRalphabeta/CD19-depleted stem cell transplant. The chain employs TRBV29-1 and TRBJ2-5; the D is unclear. CDR3 residues: CSVDKETQYF. Here the CDR3 DNA reads TGCAGCGTAGATAAAGAGACCCAGTACTTC. The complete variable domain, with remaining parts taken from reference TRBV29-1 and TRBJ2-5, reads SAVISQKPSRDICQRGTSLTIQCQVDSQVTMMFWYRQQPGQSLTLIATANQGSEATYESGFVIDKFPISRPNLTFSTLTVSNMSPEDSSIYLCSVDKETQYFGPGTRLLVL.